The clone carrying this TCR beta chain was picked up many times. This entry comes from a study of T cell repertoires in cytomegalovirus infection. TCRdb re-called the reads with MiXCR, one entry per CDR3 protein. This table holds 85,000 to 130,000 distinct CDR3 sequences, under 25% found once. This sequence originates from a human donor in good health (CMV status not recorded). Some clones in this sample may be carry-over from other donors' samples. Material: CD8+ T cells from PBMCs.

The CDR3 loop reads CASSLAGTGVYEQYF. The CDR3 coding sequence is TGTGCCAGCAGTTTGGCCGGGACAGGAGTCTACGAGCAGTACTTC. V is TRBV28 and J is TRBJ2-7, with 8 bases matching TRBD1. The CDR3 is 15 residues long. V lost 3 bases to trimming and J lost 3 bases; unmatched junction nucleotides: 7. Germline V CDR1 and CDR2: MDHEN, SYDVKM.